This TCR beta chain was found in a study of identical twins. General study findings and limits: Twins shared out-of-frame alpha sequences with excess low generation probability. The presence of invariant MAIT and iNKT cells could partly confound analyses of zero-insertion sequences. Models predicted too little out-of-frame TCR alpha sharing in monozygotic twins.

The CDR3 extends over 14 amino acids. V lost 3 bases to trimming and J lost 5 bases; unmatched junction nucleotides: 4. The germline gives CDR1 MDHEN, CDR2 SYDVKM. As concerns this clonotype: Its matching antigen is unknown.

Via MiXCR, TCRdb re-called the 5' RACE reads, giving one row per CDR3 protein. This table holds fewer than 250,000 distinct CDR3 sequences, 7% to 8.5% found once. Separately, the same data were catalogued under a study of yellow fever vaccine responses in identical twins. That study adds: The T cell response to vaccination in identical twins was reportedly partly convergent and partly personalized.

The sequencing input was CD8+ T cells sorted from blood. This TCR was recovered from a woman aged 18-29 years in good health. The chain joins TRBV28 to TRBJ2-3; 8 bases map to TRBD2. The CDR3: CASSFGLAKDTQYF. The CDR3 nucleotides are TGTGCCAGCAGTTTCGGACTAGCCAAAGATACGCAGTATTTT.